This TCR beta chain was captured by sequencing in a study of CD8 T cells in Susac syndrome. V was pared by 1 base and J by 7 bases, with 3 bases of the junction left unmatched. The CDR3 loop spans 15 amino acids. Germline V gene sequence: CDR1 SEHNR, CDR2 FQNEAQ (reference sequence). CD8+ and CD4+ T cells taken from blood had their TCR beta sequenced. Bulk CD8+ and CD4+ cells came from magnetic negative isolation; CD8+ TEMRA by FACS. After extraction with the RNeasy kit, about 0.5 to 1 ug of the RNA was reverse transcribed using random hexamers. The TCR beta CDR3 was amplified by immunoSEQ multiplex PCR across 54 Vbeta, 13 Jbeta. MiXCR, applied by TCRdb to the immunoSEQ multiplex PCR reads, yields one record per CDR3 protein. Of around 130,000 distinct CDR3 sequences in the sample, 85% to 95% were seen once.

The chain has TRBV7-9 and TRBJ2-2; 10 bases map to TRBD2. Sequences were obtained from CD4+ T cells from PBMCs. The source is a human donor with multiple sclerosis. Written as DNA, the CDR3 is TGTGCCAGCAGCTTAGGACGGACTAGCGGCGGGGAGCTGTTTTTT. It specifies CASSLGRTSGGELFF.